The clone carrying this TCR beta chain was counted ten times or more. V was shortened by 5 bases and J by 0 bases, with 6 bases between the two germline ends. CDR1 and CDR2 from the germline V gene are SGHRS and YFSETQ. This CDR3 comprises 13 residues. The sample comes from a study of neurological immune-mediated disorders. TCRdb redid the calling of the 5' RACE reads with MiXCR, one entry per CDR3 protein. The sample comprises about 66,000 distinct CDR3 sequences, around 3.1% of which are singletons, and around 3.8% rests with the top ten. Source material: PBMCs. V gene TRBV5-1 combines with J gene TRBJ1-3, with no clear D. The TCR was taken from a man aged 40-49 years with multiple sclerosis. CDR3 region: CASSVPSGNTIYF. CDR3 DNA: TGCGCCAGCAGTGTTCCCTCTGGAAACACCATATATTTT.